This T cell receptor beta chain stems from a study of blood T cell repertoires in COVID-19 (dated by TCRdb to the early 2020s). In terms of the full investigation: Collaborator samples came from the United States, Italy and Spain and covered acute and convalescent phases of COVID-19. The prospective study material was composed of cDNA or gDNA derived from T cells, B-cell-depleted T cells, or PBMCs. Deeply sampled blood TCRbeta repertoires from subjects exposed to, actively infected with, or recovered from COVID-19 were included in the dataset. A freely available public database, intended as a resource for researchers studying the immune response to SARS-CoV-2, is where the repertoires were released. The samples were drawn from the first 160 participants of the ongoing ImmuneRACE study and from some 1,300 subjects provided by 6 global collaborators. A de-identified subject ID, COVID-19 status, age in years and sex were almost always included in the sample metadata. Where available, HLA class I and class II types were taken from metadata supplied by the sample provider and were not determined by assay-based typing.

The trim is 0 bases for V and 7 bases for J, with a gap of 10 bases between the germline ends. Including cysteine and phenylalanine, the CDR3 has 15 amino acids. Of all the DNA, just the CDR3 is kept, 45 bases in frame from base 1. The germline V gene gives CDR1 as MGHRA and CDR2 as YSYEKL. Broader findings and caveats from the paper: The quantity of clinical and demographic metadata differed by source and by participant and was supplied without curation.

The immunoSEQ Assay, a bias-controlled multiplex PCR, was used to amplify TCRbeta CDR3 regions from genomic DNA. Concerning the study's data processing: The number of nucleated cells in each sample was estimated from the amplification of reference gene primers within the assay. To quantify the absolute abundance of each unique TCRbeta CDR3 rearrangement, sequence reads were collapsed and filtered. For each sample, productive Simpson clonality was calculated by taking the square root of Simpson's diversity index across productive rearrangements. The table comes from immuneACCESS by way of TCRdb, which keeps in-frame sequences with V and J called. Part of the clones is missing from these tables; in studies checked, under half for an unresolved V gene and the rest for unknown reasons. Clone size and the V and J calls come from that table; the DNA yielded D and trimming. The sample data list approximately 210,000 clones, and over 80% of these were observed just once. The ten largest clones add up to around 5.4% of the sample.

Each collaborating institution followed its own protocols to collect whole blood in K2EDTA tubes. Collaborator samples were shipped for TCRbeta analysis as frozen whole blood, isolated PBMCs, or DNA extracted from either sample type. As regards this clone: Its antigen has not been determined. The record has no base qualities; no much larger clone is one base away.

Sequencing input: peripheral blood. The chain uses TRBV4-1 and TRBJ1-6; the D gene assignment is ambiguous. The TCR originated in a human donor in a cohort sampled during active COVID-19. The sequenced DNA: TGCGCCAGCAGCCAAGAGACGTGGGAGAATTCACCCCTCCACTTT. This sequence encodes CASSQETWENSPLHF.